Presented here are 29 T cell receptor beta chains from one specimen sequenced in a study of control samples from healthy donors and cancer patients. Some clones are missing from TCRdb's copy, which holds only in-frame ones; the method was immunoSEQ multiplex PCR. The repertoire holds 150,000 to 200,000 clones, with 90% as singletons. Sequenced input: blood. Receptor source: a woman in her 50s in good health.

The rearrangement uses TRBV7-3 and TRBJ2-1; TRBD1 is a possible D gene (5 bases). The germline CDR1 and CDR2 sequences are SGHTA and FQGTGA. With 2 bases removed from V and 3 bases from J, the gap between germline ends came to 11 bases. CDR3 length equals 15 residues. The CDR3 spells CASSLDSTFYNEQFF. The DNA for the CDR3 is TGTGCCAGCAGCTTAGACAGTACTTTCTACAATGAGCAGTTCTTC.

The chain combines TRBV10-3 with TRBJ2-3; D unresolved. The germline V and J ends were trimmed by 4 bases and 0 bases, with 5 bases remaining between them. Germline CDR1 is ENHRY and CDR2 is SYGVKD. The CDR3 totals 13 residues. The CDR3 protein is CAISVSSTDTQYF. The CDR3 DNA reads TGTGCCATCAGTGTTTCTAGCACAGATACGCAGTATTTT.

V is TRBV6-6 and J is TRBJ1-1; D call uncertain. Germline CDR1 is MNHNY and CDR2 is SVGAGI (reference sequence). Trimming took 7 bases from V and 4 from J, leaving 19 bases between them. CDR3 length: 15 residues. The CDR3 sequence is CASKSASSFRTEAFF. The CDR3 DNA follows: TGTGCCAGCAAATCCGCTAGCAGTTTTCGCACTGAAGCTTTCTTT.

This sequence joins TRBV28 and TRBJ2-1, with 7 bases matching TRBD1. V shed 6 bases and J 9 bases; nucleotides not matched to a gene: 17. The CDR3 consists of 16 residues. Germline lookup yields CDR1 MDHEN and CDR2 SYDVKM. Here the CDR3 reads CASRIRQGMVPGEQFF. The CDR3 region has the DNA TGTGCCAGCAGAATCCGACAGGGTATGGTCCCGGGTGAGCAGTTCTTC. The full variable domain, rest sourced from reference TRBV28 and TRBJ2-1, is DVKVTQSSRYLVKRTGEKVFLECVQDMDHENMFWYRQDPGLGLRLIYFSYDVKMKEKGDIPEGYSVSREKKERFSLILESASTNQTSMYLCASRIRQGMVPGEQFFGPGTRLTVL.

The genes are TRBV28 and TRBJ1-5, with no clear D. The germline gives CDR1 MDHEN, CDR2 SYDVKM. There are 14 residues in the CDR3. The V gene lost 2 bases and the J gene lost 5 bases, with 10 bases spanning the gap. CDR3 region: CASSLMGSYQPQHF. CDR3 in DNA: TGTGCCAGCAGTTTAATGGGGAGTTATCAGCCCCAGCATTTT.

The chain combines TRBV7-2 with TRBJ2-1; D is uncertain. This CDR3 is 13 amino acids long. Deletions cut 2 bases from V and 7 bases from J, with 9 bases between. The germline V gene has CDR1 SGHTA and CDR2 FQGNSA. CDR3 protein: CASSLPNDNEQFF. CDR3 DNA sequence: TGTGCCAGCAGCTTACCTAACGATAATGAGCAGTTCTTC.

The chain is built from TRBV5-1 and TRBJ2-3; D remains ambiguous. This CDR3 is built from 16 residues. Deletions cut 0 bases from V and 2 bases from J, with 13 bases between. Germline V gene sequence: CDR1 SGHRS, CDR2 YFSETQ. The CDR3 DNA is TGCGCCAGCAGCTTGGGTAGGGCCACCTTCACAGATACGCAGTATTTT. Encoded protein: CASSLGRATFTDTQYF.

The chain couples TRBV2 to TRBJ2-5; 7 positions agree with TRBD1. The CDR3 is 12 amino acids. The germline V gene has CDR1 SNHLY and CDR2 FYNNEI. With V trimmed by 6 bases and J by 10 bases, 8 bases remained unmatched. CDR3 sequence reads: CASRRSQGVQYF. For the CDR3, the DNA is TGTGCCAGCAGGAGGAGTCAGGGGGTCCAGTACTTC.

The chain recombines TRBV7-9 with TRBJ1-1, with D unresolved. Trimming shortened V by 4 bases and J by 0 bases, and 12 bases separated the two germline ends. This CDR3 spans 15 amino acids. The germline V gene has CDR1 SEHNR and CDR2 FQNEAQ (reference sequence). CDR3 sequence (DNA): TGTGCCAGCAGCTCTCCCCCAGACCTGAACACTGAAGCTTTCTTT. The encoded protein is CASSSPPDLNTEAFF. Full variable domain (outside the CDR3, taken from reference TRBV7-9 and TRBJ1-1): DTGVSQNPRHKITKRGQNVTFRCDPISEHNRLYWYRQTLGQGPEFLTYFQNEAQLEKSRLLSDRFSAERPKGSFSTLEIQRTEQGDSAMYLCASSSPPDLNTEAFFGQGTRLTVV.

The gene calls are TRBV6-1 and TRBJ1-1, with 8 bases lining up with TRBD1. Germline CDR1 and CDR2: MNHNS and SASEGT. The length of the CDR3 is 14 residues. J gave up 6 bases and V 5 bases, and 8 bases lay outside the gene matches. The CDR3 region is CASSFGPDRAEAFF. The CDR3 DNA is TGTGCCAGCAGTTTCGGCCCGGACAGGGCTGAAGCTTTCTTT.

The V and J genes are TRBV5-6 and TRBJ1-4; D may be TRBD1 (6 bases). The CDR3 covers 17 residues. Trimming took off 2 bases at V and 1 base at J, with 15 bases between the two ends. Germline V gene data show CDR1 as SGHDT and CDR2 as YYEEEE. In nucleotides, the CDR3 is TGTGCCAGCAGCTTCGGGGGCGGAGATGAAACTAATGAAAAACTGTTTTTT. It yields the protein CASSFGGGDETNEKLFF.

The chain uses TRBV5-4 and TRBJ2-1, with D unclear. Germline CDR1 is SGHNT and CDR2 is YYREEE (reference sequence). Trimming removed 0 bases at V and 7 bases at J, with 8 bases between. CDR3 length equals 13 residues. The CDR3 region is CASSLVSANEQFF. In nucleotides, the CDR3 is TGTGCCAGCAGCTTGGTTTCGGCAAATGAGCAGTTCTTC.

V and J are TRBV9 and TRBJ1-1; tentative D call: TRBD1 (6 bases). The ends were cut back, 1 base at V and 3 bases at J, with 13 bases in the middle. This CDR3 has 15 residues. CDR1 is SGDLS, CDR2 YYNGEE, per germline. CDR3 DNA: TGTGCCAGCAGCGTATCAGTAGGGGGGTACACTGAAGCTTTCTTT. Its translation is CASSVSVGGYTEAFF. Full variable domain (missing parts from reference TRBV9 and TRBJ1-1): DSGVTQTPKHLITATGQRVTLRCSPRSGDLSVYWYQQSLDQGLQFLIQYYNGEERAKGNILERFSAQQFPDLHSELNLSSLELGDSALYFCASSVSVGGYTEAFFGQGTRLTVV.

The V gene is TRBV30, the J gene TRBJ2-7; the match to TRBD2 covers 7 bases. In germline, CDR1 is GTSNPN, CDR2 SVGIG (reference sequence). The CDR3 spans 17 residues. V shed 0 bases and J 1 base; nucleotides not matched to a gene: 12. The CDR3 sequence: CAWSVRGRALGSYEQYF. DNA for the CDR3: TGTGCCTGGAGTGTCCGTGGGAGGGCCCTTGGTTCCTACGAGCAGTACTTC.

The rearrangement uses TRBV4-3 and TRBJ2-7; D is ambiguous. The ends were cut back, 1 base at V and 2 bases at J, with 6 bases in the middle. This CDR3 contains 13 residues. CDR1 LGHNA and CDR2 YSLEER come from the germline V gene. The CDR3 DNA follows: TGCGCCAGCAGCCAAGCCCCCCCCTACGAGCAGTACTTC. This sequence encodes CASSQAPPYEQYF.

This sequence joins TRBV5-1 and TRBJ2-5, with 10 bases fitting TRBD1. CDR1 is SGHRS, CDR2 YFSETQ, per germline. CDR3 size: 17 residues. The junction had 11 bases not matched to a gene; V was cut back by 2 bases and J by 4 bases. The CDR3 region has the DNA TGCGCCAGCAGCTTACTAAAGTCGACAGGGGGCGGAGAGACCCAGTACTTC. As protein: CASSLLKSTGGGETQYF.

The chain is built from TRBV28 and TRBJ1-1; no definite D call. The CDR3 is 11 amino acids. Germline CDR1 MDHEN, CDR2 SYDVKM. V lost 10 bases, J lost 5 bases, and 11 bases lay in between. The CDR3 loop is CATLGETEAFF. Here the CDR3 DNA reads TGTGCCACCTTGGGTGAGACTGAAGCTTTCTTT.

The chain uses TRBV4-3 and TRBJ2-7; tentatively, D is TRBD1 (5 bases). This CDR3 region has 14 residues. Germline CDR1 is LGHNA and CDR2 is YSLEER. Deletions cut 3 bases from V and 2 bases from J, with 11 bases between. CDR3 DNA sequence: TGCGCCAGCAGCCAGGCTGTGACAGCCTACGAGCAGTACTTC. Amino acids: CASSQAVTAYEQYF.

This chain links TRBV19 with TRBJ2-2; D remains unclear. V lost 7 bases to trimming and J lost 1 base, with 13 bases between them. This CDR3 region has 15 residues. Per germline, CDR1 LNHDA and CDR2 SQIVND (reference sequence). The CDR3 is CASIDSSLNTGELFF. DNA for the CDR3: TGTGCCAGTATAGACTCTTCCCTGAACACCGGGGAGCTGTTTTTT.

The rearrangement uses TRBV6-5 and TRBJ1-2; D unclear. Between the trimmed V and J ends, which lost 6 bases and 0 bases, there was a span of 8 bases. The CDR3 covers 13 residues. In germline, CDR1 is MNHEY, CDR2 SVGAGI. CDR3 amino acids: CASSRTTNYGYTF. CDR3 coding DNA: TGTGCCAGCAGCCGTACCACTAACTATGGCTACACCTTC.

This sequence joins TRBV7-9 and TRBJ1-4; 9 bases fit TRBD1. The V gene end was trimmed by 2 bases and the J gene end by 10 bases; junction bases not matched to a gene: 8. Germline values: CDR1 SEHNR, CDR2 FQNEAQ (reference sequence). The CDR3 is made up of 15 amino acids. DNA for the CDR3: TGTGCCAGCAGCTTATCCCAAACAGGGGGCTCAAAACTGTTTTTT. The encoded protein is CASSLSQTGGSKLFF.

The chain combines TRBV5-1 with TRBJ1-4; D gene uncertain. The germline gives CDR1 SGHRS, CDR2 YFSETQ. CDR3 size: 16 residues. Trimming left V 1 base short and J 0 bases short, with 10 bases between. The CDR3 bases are TGCGCCAGCAGCTTGAATCAGGTTGCAACTAATGAAAAACTGTTTTTT. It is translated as CASSLNQVATNEKLFF.

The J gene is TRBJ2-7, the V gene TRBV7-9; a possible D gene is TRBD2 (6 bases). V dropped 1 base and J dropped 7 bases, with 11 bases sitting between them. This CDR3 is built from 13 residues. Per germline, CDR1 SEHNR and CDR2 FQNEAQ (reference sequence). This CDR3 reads CASSLEGLGEQYF. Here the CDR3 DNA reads TGTGCCAGCAGCTTAGAGGGACTCGGGGAGCAGTACTTC.

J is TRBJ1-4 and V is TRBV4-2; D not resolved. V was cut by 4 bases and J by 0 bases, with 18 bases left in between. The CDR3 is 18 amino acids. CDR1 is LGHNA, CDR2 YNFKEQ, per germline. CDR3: CASSPIFNRAATNEKLFF. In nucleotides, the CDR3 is TGTGCCAGCAGCCCTATTTTTAACAGAGCTGCAACTAATGAAAAACTGTTTTTT.

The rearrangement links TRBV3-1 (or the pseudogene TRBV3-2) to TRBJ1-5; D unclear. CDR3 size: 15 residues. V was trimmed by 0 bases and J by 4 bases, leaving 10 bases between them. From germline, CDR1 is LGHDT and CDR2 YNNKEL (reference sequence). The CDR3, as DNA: TGTGCCAGCAGCCAAGATGGGCCCCCGAATCAGCCCCAGCATTTT. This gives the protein CASSQDGPPNQPQHF.

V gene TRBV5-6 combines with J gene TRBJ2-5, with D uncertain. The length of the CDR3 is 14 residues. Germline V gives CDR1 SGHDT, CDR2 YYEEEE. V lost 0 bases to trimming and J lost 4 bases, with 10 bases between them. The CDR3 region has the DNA TGTGCCAGCAGCTTGGGGATATGGGGAGAGACCCAGTACTTC. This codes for CASSLGIWGETQYF.

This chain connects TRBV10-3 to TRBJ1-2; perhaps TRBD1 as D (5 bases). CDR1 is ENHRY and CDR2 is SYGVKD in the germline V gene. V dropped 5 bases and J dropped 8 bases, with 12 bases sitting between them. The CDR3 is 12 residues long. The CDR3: CAISNSKGGYTF. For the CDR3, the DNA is TGTGCCATCAGTAATTCAAAGGGGGGCTACACCTTC.

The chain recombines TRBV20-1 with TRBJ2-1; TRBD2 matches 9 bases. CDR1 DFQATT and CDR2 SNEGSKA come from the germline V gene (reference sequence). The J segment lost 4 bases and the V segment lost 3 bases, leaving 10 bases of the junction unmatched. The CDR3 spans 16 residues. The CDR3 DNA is TGCAGTGCTAGTCGGTTCTTAGCGGGAGTATACAATGAGCAGTTCTTC. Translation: CSASRFLAGVYNEQFF.

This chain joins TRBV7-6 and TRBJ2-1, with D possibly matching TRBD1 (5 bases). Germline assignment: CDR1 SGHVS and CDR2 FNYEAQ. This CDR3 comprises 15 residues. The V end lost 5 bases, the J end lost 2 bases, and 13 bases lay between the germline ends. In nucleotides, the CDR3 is TGTGCCAGCAGCGTCCAGGGCACCCCCTACAATGAGCAGTTCTTC. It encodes CASSVQGTPYNEQFF.